This entry concerns a single TCR beta chain. The antigen is unknown. A much larger clone differs by one base, so this may be a read error. Specified time point: newly diagnosed GD, antithyroid drugs for less than 3 months. The TCR library was made from RNA extracted from PBMCs. With 6 bases removed from V and 4 bases from J, the gap between germline ends came to 24 bases. Germline loops: CDR1 SGHVS, CDR2 FQNEAQ. This CDR3 has 17 amino acids. In building TCR beta libraries, iRepertoire HTBI primers were used together with Arm-PCR of CDR3 regions. TCRdb used MiXCR to reprocess the multiplex PCR reads, holding one entry per CDR3 protein. The sample carries about 400,000 distinct CDR3 sequences, roughly 16% recorded once. The data are from a study of regulatory T cells in long-lasting Graves disease. General study points: Gene preferences differed: TRBV28, TRBJ1-2, TRBJ2-5 in persistent cases.

The TCR sequence derives from a female donor with Graves disease. This chain connects TRBV7-8 to TRBJ1-1, with D possibly TRBD1 on 6 matching bases. This sample comprised peripheral blood mononuclear cells (PBMCs), obtained at new diagnosis, from a patient treated with antithyroid drugs. CDR3 DNA: TGTGCCAGCAGTGCTTGGACCGAGGGGGGAGTGCCCACTGAAGCTTTCTTT. Amino acids: CASSAWTEGGVPTEAFF.